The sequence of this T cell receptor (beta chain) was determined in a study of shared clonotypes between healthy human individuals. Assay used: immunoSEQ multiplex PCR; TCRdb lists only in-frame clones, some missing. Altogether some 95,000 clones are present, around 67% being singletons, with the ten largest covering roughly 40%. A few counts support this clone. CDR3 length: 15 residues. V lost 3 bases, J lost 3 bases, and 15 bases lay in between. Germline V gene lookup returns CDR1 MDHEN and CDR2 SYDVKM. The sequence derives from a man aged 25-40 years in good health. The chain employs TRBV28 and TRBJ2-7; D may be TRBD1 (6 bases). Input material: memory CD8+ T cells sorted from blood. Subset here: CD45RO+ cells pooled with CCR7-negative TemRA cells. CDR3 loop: CASSLGYGQSYEQYF. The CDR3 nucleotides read TGTGCCAGCAGTTTGGGTTACGGACAGAGCTACGAGCAGTACTTC.